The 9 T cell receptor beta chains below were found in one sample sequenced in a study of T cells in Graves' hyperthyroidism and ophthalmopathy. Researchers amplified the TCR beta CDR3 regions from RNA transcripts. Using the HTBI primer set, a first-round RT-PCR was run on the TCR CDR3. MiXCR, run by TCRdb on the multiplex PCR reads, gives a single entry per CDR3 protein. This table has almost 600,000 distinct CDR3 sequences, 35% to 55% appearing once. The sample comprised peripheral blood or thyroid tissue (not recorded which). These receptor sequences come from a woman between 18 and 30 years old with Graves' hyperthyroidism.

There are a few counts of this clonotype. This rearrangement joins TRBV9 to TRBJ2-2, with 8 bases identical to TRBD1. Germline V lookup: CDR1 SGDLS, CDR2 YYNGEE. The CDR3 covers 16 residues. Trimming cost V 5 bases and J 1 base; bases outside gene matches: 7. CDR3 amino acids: CASSDRGPWNTGELFF. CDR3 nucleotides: TGTGCCAGCAGTGACAGGGGTCCTTGGAACACCGGGGAGCTGTTTTTT.

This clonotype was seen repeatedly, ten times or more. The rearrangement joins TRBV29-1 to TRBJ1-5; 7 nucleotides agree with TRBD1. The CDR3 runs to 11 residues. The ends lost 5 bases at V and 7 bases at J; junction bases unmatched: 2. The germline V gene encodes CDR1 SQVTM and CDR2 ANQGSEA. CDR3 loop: CSVQGGQPQHF. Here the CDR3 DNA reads TGCAGCGTTCAGGGGGGGCAGCCCCAGCATTTT.

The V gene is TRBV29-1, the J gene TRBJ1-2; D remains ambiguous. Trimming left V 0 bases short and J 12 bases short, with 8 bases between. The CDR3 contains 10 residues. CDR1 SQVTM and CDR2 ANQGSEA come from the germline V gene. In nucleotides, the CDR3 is TGCAGCGTTGAAGAAGTGGGCGACACCTTC. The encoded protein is CSVEEVGDTF.

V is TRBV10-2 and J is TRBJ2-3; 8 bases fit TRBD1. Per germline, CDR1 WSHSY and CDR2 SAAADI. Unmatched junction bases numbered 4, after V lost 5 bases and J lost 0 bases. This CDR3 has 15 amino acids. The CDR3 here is CASSLDRASTDTQYF. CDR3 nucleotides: TGCGCCAGCAGTCTGGACAGGGCTAGCACAGATACGCAGTATTTT.

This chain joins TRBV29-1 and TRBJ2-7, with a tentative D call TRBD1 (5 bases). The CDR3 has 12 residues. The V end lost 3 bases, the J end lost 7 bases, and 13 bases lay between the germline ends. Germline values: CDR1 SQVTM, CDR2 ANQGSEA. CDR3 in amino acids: CSVDVKGWEQYF. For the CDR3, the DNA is TGCAGCGTTGACGTTAAGGGGTGGGAGCAGTACTTC.

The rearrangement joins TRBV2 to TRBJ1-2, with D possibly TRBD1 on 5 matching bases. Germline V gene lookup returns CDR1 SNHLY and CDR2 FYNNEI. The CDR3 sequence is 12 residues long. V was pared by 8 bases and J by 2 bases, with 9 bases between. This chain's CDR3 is CASCGGNYGYTF. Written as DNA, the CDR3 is TGTGCCAGCTGCGGGGGGAACTATGGCTACACCTTC.

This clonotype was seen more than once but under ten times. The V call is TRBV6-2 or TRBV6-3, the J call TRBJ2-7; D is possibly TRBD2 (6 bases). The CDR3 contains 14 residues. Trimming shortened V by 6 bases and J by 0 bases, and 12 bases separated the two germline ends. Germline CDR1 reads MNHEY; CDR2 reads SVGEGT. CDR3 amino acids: CASSVSGGSYEQYF. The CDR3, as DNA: TGTGCCAGCAGCGTTAGCGGCGGCTCCTACGAGCAGTACTTC.

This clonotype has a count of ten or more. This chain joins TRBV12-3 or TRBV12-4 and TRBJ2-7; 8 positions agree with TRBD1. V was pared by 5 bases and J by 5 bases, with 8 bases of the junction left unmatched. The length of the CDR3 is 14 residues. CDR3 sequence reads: CASSPRTGYNEQYF. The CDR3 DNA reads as TGTGCCAGCAGTCCTCGGACAGGGTACAACGAGCAGTACTTC.

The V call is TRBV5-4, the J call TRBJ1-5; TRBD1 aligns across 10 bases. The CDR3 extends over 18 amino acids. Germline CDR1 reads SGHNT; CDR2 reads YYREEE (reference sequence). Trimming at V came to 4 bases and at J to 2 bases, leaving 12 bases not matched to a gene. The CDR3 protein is CASSNSGTGEGRNQPQHF. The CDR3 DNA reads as TGTGCCAGCAGCAATAGCGGGACAGGGGAAGGTCGCAATCAGCCCCAGCATTTT. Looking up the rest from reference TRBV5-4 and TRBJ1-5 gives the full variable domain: ETGVTQSPTHLIKTRGQQVTLRCSSQSGHNTVSWYQQALGQGPQFIFQYYREEENGRGNFPPRFSGLQFPNYSSELNVNALELDDSALYLCASSNSGTGEGRNQPQHFGDGTRLSIL.